Following are 13 T cell receptor beta chains from one sample sequenced in a study of blood T cells in healthy people across ages. The second PCR ran about 6 to 12 cycles with a sample-barcoded 5' primer and J-beta primers. Each CDR3 protein gets one entry after TCRdb re-called the 5' RACE reads with MiXCR. This sample carries some 800,000 distinct CDR3 sequences, just under 25% of them seen once, and the ten largest clones take under 4%. Separately, the same data were catalogued under a study of T cells of mothers and their children.

Material: blood. The source is a boy aged 5-17 years in good health.

This clonotype appeared a few times. J is TRBJ2-7 and V is TRBV20-1, with TRBD2 matching over 7 bases. Germline V gene sequence: CDR1 DFQATT, CDR2 SNEGSKA (reference sequence). Trimming at V came to 0 bases and at J to 3 bases, leaving 8 bases not matched to a gene. The CDR3 is 15 residues long. The CDR3 DNA follows: TGCAGTGCTAGAGAGGCCGGACTAGGTTACTACGAGCAGTACTTC. Its translation: CSAREAGLGYYEQYF.

This clonotype was seen more than once but under ten times. J is TRBJ2-7 and V is TRBV28; 10 nucleotides match TRBD2. Per the germline V gene, CDR1 is MDHEN and CDR2 is SYDVKM. CDR3 length equals 15 residues. The V gene end was trimmed by 3 bases and the J gene end by 4 bases; junction bases not matched to a gene: 6. CDR3 residues: CASSLKLAGVYEQYF. The DNA for the CDR3 is TGTGCCAGCAGTTTGAAGCTAGCGGGAGTTTACGAGCAGTACTTC.

The J gene is TRBJ1-1, the V gene TRBV3-1; D is uncertain. Germline CDR1 and CDR2: LGHDT and YNNKEL (reference sequence). CDR3 size: 16 residues. Trimming stripped 0 bases from V and 1 base from J, with 12 bases between. CDR3 in amino acids: CASSQDVWTENTEAFF. The CDR3 nucleotides are TGTGCCAGCAGCCAAGATGTTTGGACCGAGAACACTGAAGCTTTCTTT.

The chain combines TRBV12-3 or TRBV12-4 with TRBJ1-2, with 7 nucleotides matching TRBD1. The CDR3 sequence is 13 residues long. V shed 6 bases and J 4 bases; nucleotides not matched to a gene: 5. The CDR3, as DNA: TGTGCCAGCAGAGGCTGGGACAGCTATGGCTACACCTTC. Protein: CASRGWDSYGYTF.

This clonotype was counted between two and nine times. CDR3 in DNA: TGTGCCAGCAGCTTAACGGCTAGCGGGAGATGGGAGACCCAGTACTTC. Its protein is CASSLTASGRWETQYF. This chain links TRBV7-2 with TRBJ2-5; TRBD2 matches 10 bases. The CDR3 totals 16 residues. Germline V gives CDR1 SGHTA, CDR2 FQGNSA. V trimming: 2 bases; J trimming: 5 bases; junction bases outside the gene matches: 8. Full variable domain (remainder filled in from reference TRBV7-2 and TRBJ2-5): GAGVSQSPSNKVTEKGKDVELRCDPISGHTALYWYRQSLGQGLEFLIYFQGNSAPDKSGLPSDRFSAERTGGSVSTLTIQRTQQEDSAVYLCASSLTASGRWETQYFGPGTRLLVL.

This clonotype was picked up a small number of times. In DNA form, the CDR3 reads TGTGCCAGCAGCCCGAACAGAGAACTGTTTTTT. This translates into CASSPNRELFF. The chain carries TRBV12-3 or TRBV12-4 and TRBJ1-4, with D uncertain. The CDR3 consists of 11 residues. V lost 6 bases to trimming and J lost 12 bases, with 11 bases between them.

In its sample, this clonotype was seen a few times. The junction differs from germline at one of its ends, possibly a read error. This chain uses TRBV3-1 with TRBJ2-6; 8 bases line up with TRBD1. CDR1 and CDR2 (germline): LGHDT, YNNKEL (reference sequence). This CDR3 has 19 amino acids. The chain's CDR3 is CASSQWFQGASSEANVLTF. DNA of the CDR3: TGTGCCAGCAGCCAATGGTTCCAGGGGGCAAGCTCTGAGGCCAACGTCCTGACTTTC.

This chain connects TRBV6-1 to TRBJ1-5; perhaps TRBD1 as D (6 bases). Looked up from germline, CDR1 is MNHNS and CDR2 is SASEGT. The V end lost 0 bases, the J end lost 0 bases, and 15 bases lay between the germline ends. This CDR3 is 18 amino acids long. The CDR3 loop is CASSEAQPPGDSNQPQHF. The CDR3 DNA reads TGTGCCAGCAGTGAAGCGCAGCCCCCAGGGGATAGCAATCAGCCCCAGCATTTT.

This clonotype has just a few counts. The chain is built from TRBV2 and TRBJ2-1; D gene uncertain. CDR3 length: 12 amino acids. Trimming cost V 1 base and J 8 bases, with 6 bases left between them. Germline V gives CDR1 SNHLY, CDR2 FYNNEI. CDR3 residues: CASSEERHEQFF. The CDR3 coding sequence is TGTGCCAGCAGTGAAGAGCGTCATGAGCAGTTCTTC. The full variable domain, its missing parts supplied by reference TRBV2 and TRBJ2-1, is EPEVTQTPSHQVTQMGQEVILRCVPISNHLYFYWYRQILGQKVEFLVSFYNNEISEKSEIFDDQFSVERPDGSNFTLKIRSTKLEDSAMYFCASSEERHEQFFGPGTRLTVL.

The chain combines TRBV9 with TRBJ2-2, with 8 bases that match TRBD2. Germline V gene data show CDR1 as SGDLS and CDR2 as YYNGEE. CDR3 length: 16 amino acids. The V and J ends lost 3 bases and 2 bases, in that order; junction bases with no gene match: 6. The chain's CDR3 is CASSGRGGLNTGELFF. CDR3 DNA: TGTGCCAGCAGCGGACGGGGGGGCTTAAACACCGGGGAGCTGTTTTTT.

J is TRBJ2-7 and V is TRBV7-2; no firm D call. The CDR3 is made up of 14 amino acids. V was cut by 1 base and J by 2 bases, with 9 bases left in between. Germline lookup yields CDR1 SGHTA and CDR2 FQGNSA. Written as DNA, the CDR3 is TGTGCCAGCAGCTTAGGAGCGACTCCCTACGAGCAGTACTTC. This translates into CASSLGATPYEQYF. Full variable domain (remainder filled in from reference TRBV7-2 and TRBJ2-7): GAGVSQSPSNKVTEKGKDVELRCDPISGHTALYWYRQSLGQGLEFLIYFQGNSAPDKSGLPSDRFSAERTGGSVSTLTIQRTQQEDSAVYLCASSLGATPYEQYFGPGTRLTVT.

This chain connects TRBV6-6 to TRBJ2-7, with D perhaps given as TRBD1 or TRBD2 (7 bases each). CDR3 length equals 13 residues. The V gene's germline CDR1 is MNHNY and CDR2 SVGAGI (reference sequence). V shed 7 bases and J shed 4 bases, with 14 bases lying between them. DNA of the CDR3: TGTGCCAGCACCGACAGGGAGGGGTACGAGCAGTACTTC. Translated, it gives CASTDREGYEQYF.

In its sample, this clonotype was seen a few times. The V and J genes are TRBV28 and TRBJ2-1; unclear D gene. Germline V gene data show CDR1 as MDHEN and CDR2 as SYDVKM. The CDR3 spans 13 residues. The ends were cut back, 5 bases at V and 10 bases at J, with 15 bases in the middle. The CDR3 loop reads CASSRLSPGEQFF. CDR3 coding DNA: TGTGCCAGCAGTAGACTTAGCCCTGGGGAGCAGTTCTTC.